One sample yielded the 18 T cell receptor beta chains listed below, sequenced in a study of T cells in Graves' hyperthyroidism and ophthalmopathy. RNA transcripts served as the template for amplifying TCR beta CDR3 regions. The TCR CDR3 was amplified in a first-round RT-PCR using the HTBI primer set. TCRdb independently ran MiXCR on the multiplex PCR reads; one entry per CDR3 protein. The sample lists 450,000 to 700,000 distinct CDR3 sequences; about 43% were seen once. The sequenced sample was peripheral blood or thyroid tissue (not recorded which). The receptors were sampled from a young woman with Graves' hyperthyroidism.

This clonotype was picked up many times. The chain is built from TRBV27 and TRBJ1-1; D gene ambiguous. Germline V gene data show CDR1 as MNHEY and CDR2 as SMNVEV (reference sequence). CDR3 length equals 15 residues. The V end lost 2 bases, the J end lost 1 base, and 11 bases lay between the germline ends. CDR3 sequence: CASSLARSSNTEAFF. The CDR3 DNA reads as TGTGCCAGCAGTTTAGCCAGATCTTCGAACACTGAAGCTTTCTTT.

This clonotype was detected only a few times. CDR3 sequence (DNA): TGTGCCAGCAGCTTAGGAGGGGGTATGTCAAGGCTCTCTGGAAACACCATATATTTT. The encoded protein is CASSLGGGMSRLSGNTIYF. This rearrangement joins TRBV7-9 to TRBJ1-3; D perhaps matches TRBD1 (6 bases). The V end was cut by 1 base, the J end by 0 bases, with 19 bases between. The CDR3 runs 19 residues. The germline V gene has CDR1 SEHNR and CDR2 FQNEAQ (reference sequence).

This clonotype was recorded at least ten times. The chain employs TRBV5-1 and TRBJ1-2; tentatively, D is TRBD1 (5 bases). The V and J ends lost 4 bases and 8 bases respectively, with 18 bases between them. This CDR3 region has 14 residues. The germline CDR1 and CDR2 sequences are SGHRS and YFSETQ. The CDR3, as DNA: TGCGCCAGCAGCACCGGGGACGGAGGGGTAGGCTACACCTTC. It specifies CASSTGDGGVGYTF.

The DNA for the CDR3 is TGTGCCAGCACGTTACAGGGTTGGGACGAGCAGTACTTC. Residues: CASTLQGWDEQYF. V is TRBV12-3 or TRBV12-4 and J is TRBJ2-7; D is perhaps TRBD1 (6 bases). V was shortened by 7 bases and J by 5 bases, with 15 bases between the two germline ends. The CDR3 runs 13 residues.

This clonotype was recorded at least ten times. The chain is built from TRBV5-1 and TRBJ1-5; D remains unclear. Between the trimmed V and J ends, which lost 0 bases and 7 bases, there was a span of 14 bases. CDR3 length: 15 residues. Germline loops: CDR1 SGHRS, CDR2 YFSETQ. For the CDR3, the DNA is TGCGCCAGCAGCTTGGAGTCAAGCGAGTCACAGCCCCAGCATTTT. Translated: CASSLESSESQPQHF.

This clonotype was detected only a few times. CDR3 sequence (DNA): TGTGCCAGCAGCTCGAGGGACAGCACAGATACGCAGTATTTT. It specifies CASSSRDSTDTQYF. This rearrangement joins TRBV7-3 to TRBJ2-3, with D perhaps matching TRBD1 or TRBD2 (5 bases each). This CDR3 is built from 14 residues. CDR1 and CDR2 from the germline V gene are SGHTA and FQGTGA. Trimming left V 4 bases short and J 0 bases short, with 8 bases between.

Ten or more counts support this clonotype. The gene calls are TRBV20-1 and TRBJ2-7, with D possibly being TRBD1 (6 bases). Trimming took 4 bases from V and 7 from J, leaving 20 bases between them. CDR1 DFQATT and CDR2 SNEGSKA come from the germline V gene (reference sequence). CDR3 size: 14 residues. The CDR3 is CSANRVGPLGEQYF. Here the CDR3 DNA reads TGCAGTGCTAACAGGGTCGGCCCCTTAGGAGAGCAGTACTTC.

This rearrangement joins TRBV15 to TRBJ2-7; the match to TRBD1 covers 9 bases. Losses at the gene ends were 0 bases for V and 5 bases for J; bases not matched to a gene: 8. The CDR3 runs to 16 residues. Germline V CDR1 and CDR2: LNHNV, YYDKDF (reference sequence). CDR3 region: CATSREPGQGNHEQYF. The CDR3 DNA reads TGTGCCACCAGCAGAGAACCGGGACAGGGAAACCACGAGCAGTACTTC.

This clonotype was observed many times. V and J are TRBV11-2 and TRBJ2-7; D is perhaps TRBD2 (6 bases). This CDR3 is built from 19 residues. Germline V lookup: CDR1 SGHAT, CDR2 FQNNGV. Deletions cut 5 bases from V and 0 bases from J, with 26 bases between. CDR3 protein: CASSPREIAEVLSSYEQYF. CDR3 DNA sequence: TGTGCCAGCAGCCCTCGGGAGATAGCGGAAGTCCTGAGCTCCTACGAGCAGTACTTC.

This chain links TRBV29-1 with TRBJ2-7; possible D gene TRBD2, 6 bases. CDR3 length: 14 residues. Looked up from germline, CDR1 is SQVTM and CDR2 is ANQGSEA. Trimming stripped 1 base from V and 7 bases from J, with 17 bases between. CDR3 residues: CSVEGGGNIDEQYF. Here the CDR3 DNA reads TGCAGCGTTGAAGGGGGCGGGAATATCGATGAGCAGTACTTC.

This clonotype appeared many times. The chain's CDR3 is CASSPGLGGREPQHF. The CDR3 DNA reads TGTGCCAGCAGTCCTGGCTTGGGGGGCAGGGAGCCCCAGCATTTT. The chain is built from TRBV12-3 or TRBV12-4 and TRBJ1-5; TRBD1 is a possible D gene (6 bases). The CDR3 has 15 amino acids. V shed 5 bases and J shed 8 bases, with 19 bases lying between them.

This clonotype has only a few counts. The V gene is TRBV7-9, the J gene TRBJ2-1; no firm D call. This CDR3 is built from 15 residues. CDR1 SEHNR and CDR2 FQNEAQ come from the germline V gene (reference sequence). Trimming took off 5 bases at V and 0 bases at J, with 11 bases between the two ends. CDR3 DNA sequence: TGTGCCAGCAGCCCCCGTGTAAGCTCCTACAATGAGCAGTTCTTC. Protein: CASSPRVSSYNEQFF.

The chain uses TRBV7-4 and TRBJ1-2; D possibly corresponds to TRBD1 (5 bases). The CDR3 length is 12 residues. V was pared by 9 bases and J by 2 bases, with 10 bases between. Looked up from germline, CDR1 is SGHVT and CDR2 is SQSDAQ. The chain's CDR3 is CARRGDNYGYTF. The DNA for the CDR3 is TGTGCCAGACGAGGGGACAACTATGGCTACACCTTC.

The chain links TRBV11-3 to TRBJ2-7; D is possibly TRBD2 (5 bases). Germline assignment: CDR1 SGHNT and CDR2 YENEEA. This CDR3 comprises 12 residues. V lost 5 bases, J lost 10 bases, and 15 bases lay in between. In DNA, the CDR3 is TGTGCCAGCAGCCGAAACCCGGGGAACCAGTACTTC. As protein: CASSRNPGNQYF. The entire variable domain, with the rest obtained from reference TRBV11-3 and TRBJ2-7, is as follows: EAGVVQSPRYKIIEKKQPVAFWCNPISGHNTLYWYLQNLGQGPELLIRYENEEAVDDSQLPKDRFSAERLKGVDSTLKIQPAELGDSAVYLCASSRNPGNQYFGPGTRLTVT.

This clonotype has more than one count but fewer than ten. The V and J genes are TRBV2 and TRBJ2-7; TRBD2 agrees at 8 bases. J was trimmed by 5 bases and V by 3 bases; bases with no gene match: 6. The CDR3 has 14 residues. The germline gives CDR1 SNHLY, CDR2 FYNNEI. CDR3 amino acids: CASSDDSGINEQYF. CDR3 sequence (DNA): TGTGCCAGCAGTGACGATAGCGGGATCAACGAGCAGTACTTC.

V and J are TRBV20-1 and TRBJ1-6, with 9 positions matching TRBD1. This CDR3 contains 13 residues. Looked up from germline, CDR1 is DFQATT and CDR2 is SNEGSKA (reference sequence). The V gene end was trimmed by 6 bases and the J gene end by 9 bases; junction bases not matched to a gene: 6. CDR3 amino acids: CSAGGTGSSPLHF. The CDR3 region has the DNA TGCAGTGCCGGGGGGACAGGGAGTTCACCCCTCCACTTT.

This chain uses TRBV5-1 with TRBJ2-5, with 11 bases identical to TRBD1. The V segment lost 4 bases and the J segment 4 bases; nucleotides outside the gene matches: 3. CDR1 is SGHRS, CDR2 YFSETQ, per germline. The CDR3 runs to 14 residues. CDR3 in amino acids: CASSAGTGGETQYF. The DNA for the CDR3 is TGCGCCAGCAGCGCCGGGACAGGGGGAGAGACCCAGTACTTC.

This clonotype turned up a few times. This sequence may be a read error, since a much larger clone differs from it by one base. The rearrangement uses TRBV27 and TRBJ2-7, with a weak D call TRBD2 (5 bases). Germline CDR1 is MNHEY and CDR2 is SMNVEV (reference sequence). V was pared by 8 bases and J by 3 bases, with 14 bases between. The CDR3 loop spans 13 amino acids. The CDR3 DNA sequence: TGTGCCAGCCCGGAAGCGGATAGCTACGAGCAGTACTTC. Translation gives CASPEADSYEQYF.